This T cell receptor (beta chain) was observed in a study of T cell responses to AZD1222 COVID-19 vaccine. This clone was recorded a few times. Its antigen is as yet unknown. Other nucleotide sequences in the sample specify the same CDR3. In germline, CDR1 is LGHNA, CDR2 YNFKEQ. Trimming left V 1 base short and J 4 bases short, with 11 bases between. The CDR3 totals 14 residues. Study-wide results and limits: Repertoires were obtained solely post-peak T cell response. Per reports, nearly half of all spike-specific TCRs target regions that are unmutated in variants.

Sequencing was performed with immunoSEQ multiplex PCR; in TCRdb, only in-frame clones are kept and a portion is missing. The sample consists of 100,000 to 150,000 clones, more than 80% of them appearing once. The V gene is TRBV4-2, the J gene TRBJ2-7, with D tentatively TRBD2 (6 bases). This clonotype was obtained from an adult who received the AZD1222 COVID-19 vaccine. The specimen was peripheral blood, collected 28 days after the second AZD1222 dose. The CDR3 region has the DNA TGTGCCAGCAGCCAAGGTACGGGGAGGTACGAGCAGTACTTC. Protein sequence: CASSQGTGRYEQYF.